This T cell receptor beta chain was sequenced during a study of OX40 agonist ivuxolimab in advanced cancers. Study in general: Hepatocellular carcinoma, melanoma, renal cell or head and neck cancer was diagnosed in the dose-escalation patients. Partial responses were achieved by three patients: one hepatocellular carcinoma, two cutaneous melanoma. Study-level points and caveats: Blood T cells, both CD4+ and CD8+, expanded clonally by week 6 at 0.1 to 3.0 mg/kg.

Repertoires were generated with immunoSEQ multiplex PCR, while TCRdb's copy carries only in-frame clones and drops some. In the table there are tens of thousands of clones, 80% to 90% of which are singletons. Turning to this clone: As yet, its antigen is unknown. One junction end disagrees with the germline gene, perhaps due to a read error.

In germline, CDR1 is SGHNT, CDR2 YYREEE (reference sequence). This CDR3 spans 14 amino acids. This clonotype was obtained from an adult with an advanced solid tumor such as melanoma, head and neck, liver or kidney cancer. The chain uses TRBV5-4 and TRBJ2-6; no definite D call. Here the sequenced sample was CD4+ or CD8+ T cells sorted from blood, taken in a trial of the OX40 agonist ivuxolimab. CDR3 bases: TGTGCCAGCTATGCACACGTACCAGACAAAGTCGGGCCTTTC. Translated: CASYAHVPDKVGPF.